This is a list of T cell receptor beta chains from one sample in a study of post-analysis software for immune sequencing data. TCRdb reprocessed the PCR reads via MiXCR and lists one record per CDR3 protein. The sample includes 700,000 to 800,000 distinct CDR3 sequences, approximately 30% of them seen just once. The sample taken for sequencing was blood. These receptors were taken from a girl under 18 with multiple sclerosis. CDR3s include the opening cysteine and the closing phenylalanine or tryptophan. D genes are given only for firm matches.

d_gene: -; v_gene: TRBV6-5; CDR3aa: CASSGGEDGASPLHF
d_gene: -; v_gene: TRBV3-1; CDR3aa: CASSQDGEGRVGGANVLTF
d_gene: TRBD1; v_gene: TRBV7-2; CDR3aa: CASSWPTGVQYF
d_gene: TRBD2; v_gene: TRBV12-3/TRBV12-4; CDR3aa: CASSWAGVMETQYF
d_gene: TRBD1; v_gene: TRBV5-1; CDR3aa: CASSLGQGTGTQYF
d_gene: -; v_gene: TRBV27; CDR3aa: CASRWTASDSNQPQHF
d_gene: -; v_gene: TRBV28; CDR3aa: CASSPSRKVGEQYF
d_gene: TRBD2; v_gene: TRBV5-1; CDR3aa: CASSLVAGDYEQYF
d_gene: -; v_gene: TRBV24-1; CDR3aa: CATSDLTGLQETQYF
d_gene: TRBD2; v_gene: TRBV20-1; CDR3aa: CSARDLEGGVHEQYF
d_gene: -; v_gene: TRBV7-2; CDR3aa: CASMRTGNTEAFF
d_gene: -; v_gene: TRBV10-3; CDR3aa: CAISEGGALQETQYF
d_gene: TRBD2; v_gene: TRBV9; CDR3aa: CASSVDPSGSSWETQYF
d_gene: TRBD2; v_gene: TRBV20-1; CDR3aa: CSARTTSATYNEQFF
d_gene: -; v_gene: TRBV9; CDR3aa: CASSMGLASEQFF